This T cell receptor beta chain came from a study of early T cells in non-severe SARS-CoV-2 infection. Study results and limitations: Private and CD4 specificities were missed by VDJdb matching, which favored anti-spike CD8 responses.

Each cDNA molecule carried a unique molecular identifier. TCRdb ran MiXCR on the 5' RACE reads and lists one entry per CDR3 protein. The data hold 25,000 to 35,000 distinct CDR3 sequences, with 3% to 5% observed a single time. There are 14 residues in the CDR3. The ends were cut back, 2 bases at V and 7 bases at J, with 12 bases in the middle. There are many counts of this clonotype. What it binds is unknown. V is TRBV12-3 or TRBV12-4 and J is TRBJ1-5; TRBD1 is a possible D gene (5 bases). The sequenced material came from whole blood. This clonotype was sampled from an adult who was a healthcare worker with PCR-confirmed SARS-CoV-2 infection or an uninfected control (not recorded which). The CDR3 region is CASSLQGAVQPQHF. The CDR3 DNA is TGTGCCAGCAGTTTACAGGGTGCGGTGCAGCCCCAGCATTTT.